What follows describes a single TCR beta chain. This entry is derived from a study of T cell changes during pregnancy in multiple sclerosis. Assay: immunoSEQ multiplex PCR; the TCRdb copy retains only in-frame clones and omits some. The sample contains around 56,000 clones, about 85% of which appear only once. The receptor comes from a female donor with multiple sclerosis, enrolled in a pregnancy study. The specimen was CD4+ T cells from peripheral blood mononuclear cells, collected in the third trimester of pregnancy.

The CDR3 here is CAISKQTGYGANYGYTF. CDR3 nucleotide sequence: TGTGCCATCAGTAAACAAACAGGGTACGGGGCTAACTATGGCTACACCTTC. This chain links TRBV10-3 with TRBJ1-2; tentative D call: TRBD1 (6 bases). CDR1 and CDR2 (germline): ENHRY, SYGVKD. The CDR3 extends over 17 amino acids. The germline V and J ends were trimmed by 5 bases and 0 bases, with 19 bases remaining between them.